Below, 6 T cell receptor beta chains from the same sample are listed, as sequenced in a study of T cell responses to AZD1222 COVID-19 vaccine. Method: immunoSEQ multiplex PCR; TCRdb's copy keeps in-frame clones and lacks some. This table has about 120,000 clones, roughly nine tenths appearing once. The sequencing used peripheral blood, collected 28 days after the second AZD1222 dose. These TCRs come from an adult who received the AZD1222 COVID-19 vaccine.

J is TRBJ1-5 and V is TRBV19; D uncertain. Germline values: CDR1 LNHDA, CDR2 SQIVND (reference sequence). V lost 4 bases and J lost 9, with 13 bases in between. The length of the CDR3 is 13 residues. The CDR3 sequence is CASSTSSDLPQHF. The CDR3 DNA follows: TGTGCCAGTAGTACCTCCTCGGACCTGCCCCAGCATTTT.

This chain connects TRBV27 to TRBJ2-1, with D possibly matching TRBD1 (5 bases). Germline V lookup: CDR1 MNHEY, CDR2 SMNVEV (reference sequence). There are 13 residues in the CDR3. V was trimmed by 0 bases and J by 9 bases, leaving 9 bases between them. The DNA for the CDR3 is TGTGCCAGCAGTTTATCACAGGTCGGTGAGCAGTTCTTC. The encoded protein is CASSLSQVGEQFF.

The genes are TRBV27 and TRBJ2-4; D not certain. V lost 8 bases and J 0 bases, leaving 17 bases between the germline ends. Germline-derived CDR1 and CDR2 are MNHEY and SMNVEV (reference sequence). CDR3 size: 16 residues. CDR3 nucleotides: TGTGCCAGCGCTAGGTCAGTCCTACTAGCCAAAAACATTCAGTACTTC. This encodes CASARSVLLAKNIQYF.

The CDR3 DNA sequence: TGTGCCAGCAGCCAAGGGGACAGGGGAGCTTTCTTT. It specifies CASSQGDRGAFF. This chain connects TRBV14 to TRBJ1-1; 10 bases are shared with TRBD1. CDR1 SGHDN and CDR2 FVKESK come from the germline V gene. This CDR3 spans 12 amino acids. V trimming: 1 base; J trimming: 10 bases; junction bases outside the gene matches: 0.

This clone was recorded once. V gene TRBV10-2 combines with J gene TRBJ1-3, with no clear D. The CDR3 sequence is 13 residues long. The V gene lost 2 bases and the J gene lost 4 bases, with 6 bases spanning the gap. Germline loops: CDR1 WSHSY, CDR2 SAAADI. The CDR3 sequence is CASSEQTGNTIYF. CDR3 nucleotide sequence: TGCGCCAGCAGTGAGCAGACCGGAAACACCATATATTTT.

The CDR3 spells CASSEALREQADTPLHF. In nucleotides, the CDR3 is TGTGCCAGCAGTGAAGCGCTTCGTGAACAGGCGGATACGCCCCTCCACTTT. The J gene is TRBJ1-6, the V gene TRBV6-1; D possibly corresponds to TRBD1 (5 bases). The germline gives CDR1 MNHNS, CDR2 SASEGT. Trimming removed 0 bases from V and 13 bases from J, with 22 bases in between. The CDR3 is 17 amino acids.